This T cell receptor (beta chain) was identified in a study of blood T cell repertoires in COVID-19. Germline V gene data show CDR1 as MDHEN and CDR2 as SYDVKM. With 3 bases removed from V and 2 bases from J, the gap between germline ends came to 9 bases. The CDR3 consists of 14 residues. Method: immunoSEQ multiplex PCR; TCRdb's copy keeps in-frame clones and lacks some. The sample lists about 190,000 clones; 80% to 90% were seen once. The TCR comes from a man aged 25 to 40 with acute or convalescent COVID-19. The chain employs TRBV28 and TRBJ2-3; a possible D gene is TRBD2 (6 bases). Sequences were obtained from peripheral blood. The DNA of the CDR3 is TGTGCCAGCAGTTTTGGGGGGAACACAGATACGCAGTATTTT. This encodes CASSFGGNTDTQYF.